The rows below give T cell receptor beta chains drawn from one sample of a study of cytomegalovirus exposure and HLA in healthy donors. Sequencing was performed with immunoSEQ multiplex PCR; in TCRdb, only in-frame clones are kept and a portion is missing. The listing contains 35,000 to 45,000 clones. Sample: PBMCs. These receptors all stem from a man younger than 40 in good health and CMV-seronegative. CDR3s include the opening cysteine and the closing phenylalanine or tryptophan. D genes are given only for firm matches.

>.|TRBJ2-7|TRBV19
TGTGCCAGTAGTATAGCACAAGGGGCGTTGACCTACGAGCAGTACTTC
CASSIAQGALTYEQYF
>.|TRBJ1-1|TRBV19
TGTGCCAGTAGTAATTCGGCAGGGCCTAGGACTGAAGCTTTCTTT
CASSNSAGPRTEAFF
>TRBD1|TRBJ2-7|TRBV4-3
TGCGCCAGCAGCCGCTTCGAGGACAGGTCCGAGCAGTACTTC
CASSRFEDRSEQYF
>TRBD1|TRBJ2-7|TRBV5-1
TGCGCCAGCAGAGCGACAGGGGGTTTCTCCTACGAGCAGTACTTC
CASRATGGFSYEQYF
>.|TRBJ2-1|TRBV5-4
TGTGCCAGCAGGGAGTGGTCCGACAATGAGCAGTTCTTC
CASREWSDNEQFF
>.|TRBJ1-2|TRBV28
TGTGCCAGCAGTTCGGGGAATGACGGCCACTATGGCTACACCTTC
CASSSGNDGHYGYTF
>.|TRBJ1-2|TRBV27
TGTGCCAGCAGTTTATCCAGGACAGCACGGAACTACTATGGCTACACCTTC
CASSLSRTARNYYGYTF
>.|TRBJ1-3|TRBV6-5
TGTGCCAGCAGTTCCACCAGGCACTCTGGAAACACCATATATTTT
CASSSTRHSGNTIYF
>.|TRBJ2-5|TRBV13
TGTGCCAGCAGCTCCCGGAGGGCCAGTAGGGAGACCCAGTACTTC
CASSSRRASRETQYF
>.|TRBJ1-5|TRBV6-1
TGTGCCAGCAGTGATATTGGCAGGCGTTATCAGCCCCAGCATTTT
CASSDIGRRYQPQHF
>.|TRBJ1-2|TRBV6-1
TGTGCCAGCAGTGAAATACCGGGGTACAATAGCTACACCTTC
CASSEIPGYNSYTF
>TRBD1|TRBJ1-4|TRBV5-8
TGTGCCAGCAGAAGAGGACAGGGTAATGAAAAACTGTTTTTT
CASRRGQGNEKLFF
>TRBD2|TRBJ2-7|TRBV6-1
TGTGCCAGCGGGACTAGCGGTACTTACGAGCAGTACTTC
CASGTSGTYEQYF
>TRBD1|TRBJ2-7|TRBV30
TGTGCCTGGAGTGTAACCAGGGGGAACGAGCAGTACTTC
CAWSVTRGNEQYF
>.|TRBJ2-1|TRBV5-4
TGTGCCAGCAGCTCCCAAAACTCCGGGGAGCAGCAGTTCTTC
CASSSQNSGEQQFF
>.|TRBJ2-5|TRBV7-7
TGTGCCAGCAGCCGCCTTAGACAGAGGGGAGGCCAAGAGACCCAGTACTTC
CASSRLRQRGGQETQYF
>.|TRBJ2-3|TRBV7-6
TGTGCCAGCAGCTTGCAGAGCGGTAGCACAGATACGCAGTATTTT
CASSLQSGSTDTQYF
>.|TRBJ2-1|TRBV7-9
TGTGCCTTGACAACCACTTACAATGAGCAGTTCTTC
CALTTTYNEQFF
>TRBD1|TRBJ1-6|TRBV9
TGTGCCAGCAGCGAGGGACAGGGTTTGCCCTCCTATAATTCACCCCTCCACTTT
CASSEGQGLPSYNSPLHF
>TRBD1|TRBJ2-4|TRBV5-1
TGCGCCAGCAGCCGGACAGGGGAAAACATTCAGTACTTC
CASSRTGENIQYF
>TRBD2|TRBJ2-3|TRBV5-1
TGCGCCAGCAGCTTGCGGGCTAGCGGAGGTAGCACAGATACGCAGTATTTT
CASSLRASGGSTDTQYF
>.|TRBJ2-1|TRBV2
TGTGCCAGCCTGAAACAGGGTTACAATGAGCAGTTCTTC
CASLKQGYNEQFF
>.|TRBJ2-7|TRBV5-6
TGTGCCAGCAGATTGATAGTCGACGAGCAGTACTTC
CASRLIVDEQYF
>TRBD1|TRBJ2-7|TRBV19
TGTGCCAGTAGTATCGGGACAGGGGACTACGAGCAGTACTTC
CASSIGTGDYEQYF
>.|TRBJ2-7|TRBV19
TGTGCCAGTAGTCGCGACGCGGGGCCCTTTTACGAGCAGTACTTC
CASSRDAGPFYEQYF
>.|TRBJ2-3|TRBV27
TGTGCCAGCAGCGCCCGCCGGTTATCTAGCACAGATACGCAGTATTTT
CASSARRLSSTDTQYF
>TRBD2|TRBJ2-7|TRBV29-1
TGCAGCGTTGTGGGACTAGCGGGAGCATACGAGCAGTACTTC
CSVVGLAGAYEQYF
>TRBD1|TRBJ1-5|TRBV18
TGTGCCAGCTCACCAAGACAGGGGGCGCGGGAGCCCCAGCATTTT
CASSPRQGAREPQHF
>.|TRBJ1-5|TRBV2
TGTGCCAGCTCCGGACGGGAAAATCAGCCCCAGCATTTT
CASSGRENQPQHF